This T cell receptor (beta chain) derives from a study of OX40 agonist ivuxolimab in advanced cancers. As for the study in general: In three patients, partial responses were observed, one with hepatocellular carcinoma and two with cutaneous melanoma.

It was autoimmune disease history or systemic immunosuppression that excluded patients. General study findings and limits: Some of the nonresponding patients also showed low levels of normalized T-cell clonal expansion.

Looked up from germline, CDR1 is ENHRY and CDR2 is SYGVKD. V lost 6 bases, J lost 4 bases, and 14 bases lay in between. CDR3 length: 14 residues. Assay: immunoSEQ multiplex PCR; the TCRdb copy retains only in-frame clones and omits some. In the table there are about 130,000 clones, 85% to 95% of which are singletons. A word on this clone: Its matching antigen is unknown.

The genes are TRBV10-3 and TRBJ2-3; D is tentatively TRBD1 or TRBD2 (5 bases each). Sequences were derived from CD4+ or CD8+ T cells sorted from blood, sampled in a trial of the OX40 agonist ivuxolimab. The sequence derives from an adult with an advanced solid tumor such as melanoma, head and neck, liver or kidney cancer. The CDR3 region is CAIRGDLSPDTQYF. The CDR3 bases are TGTGCCATCAGGGGGGACCTCTCACCAGATACGCAGTATTTT.